The clone carrying this TCR beta chain was counted only a few times. CDR1 and CDR2 (germline): MNHNS, SASEGT. The CDR3 is 14 amino acids. Trimming cost V 1 base and J 3 bases; bases outside gene matches: 3. The sample belongs to a study of CD8+CD57+ T cells in acquired aplastic anemia. Study-level information: Sorted cells (CD4+ and CD8+) yielded DNA amounts that averaged approximately 3 ug.

Sequencing was done on patients that had shown CD8+CD57+ cell expansion by flow cytometry. TCR beta VDJ and CDR3 profiles were obtained from a genomic DNA template. One entry per CDR3 protein results from TCRdb running MiXCR on the reads. The data hold 160,000 or so distinct CDR3 sequences, with about two thirds observed a single time. The sample was sorted CD4+, CD8+, or CD8+CD57+ T cells (not recorded which) from PBMCs. This TCR came from a human donor with aplastic anemia. The chain links TRBV6-1 to TRBJ2-7; 7 nucleotides align to TRBD2. In DNA, the CDR3 is TGTGCCAGCAGTGAAGTGGCGGGAGACTACGAGCAGTACTTC. It is translated as CASSEVAGDYEQYF.